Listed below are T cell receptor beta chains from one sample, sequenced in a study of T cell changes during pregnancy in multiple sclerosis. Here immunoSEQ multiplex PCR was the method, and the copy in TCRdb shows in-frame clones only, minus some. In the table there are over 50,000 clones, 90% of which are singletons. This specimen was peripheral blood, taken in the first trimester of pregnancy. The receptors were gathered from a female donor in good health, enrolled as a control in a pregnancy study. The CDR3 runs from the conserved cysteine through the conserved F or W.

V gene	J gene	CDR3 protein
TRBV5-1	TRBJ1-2	CASSPGGEGYTF
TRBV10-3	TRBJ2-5	CASQGASGGAETQYF
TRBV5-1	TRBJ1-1	CASSPRAGNTEAFF
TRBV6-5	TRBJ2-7	CASSYMGREEQYF
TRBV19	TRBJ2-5	CAARDRGQETQYF
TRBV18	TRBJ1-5	CASSPDPGSNQPQHF
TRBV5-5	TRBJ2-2	CASSLSGRASTGELFF
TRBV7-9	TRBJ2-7	CASRHRTSGRAEEQYF
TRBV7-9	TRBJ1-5	CASSRQGSNQPQHF
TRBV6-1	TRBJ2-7	CASSSILLGSYEQYF
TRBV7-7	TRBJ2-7	CASSRSGLFDEQYF
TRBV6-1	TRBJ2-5	CASRTLLGETQYF
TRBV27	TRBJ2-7	CASSLGAGSEQYF
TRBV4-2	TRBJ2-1	CASSQPLGYEQFF
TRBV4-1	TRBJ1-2	CASSQEFRDSIYGYTF
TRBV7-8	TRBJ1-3	CASSLAITGRTGNTIYF
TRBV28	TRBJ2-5	CASSSNQETQYF
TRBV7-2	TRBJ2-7	CASSFQASGSYEQYF
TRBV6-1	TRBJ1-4	CASSVDRAVNEKLFF
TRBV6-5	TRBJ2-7	CASSFPGTGGYEQYF
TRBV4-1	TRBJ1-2	CASSLQTLHGYTF
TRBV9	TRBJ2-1	CASSQTGGGRLEQFF
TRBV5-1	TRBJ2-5	CASSSFLAETQYF
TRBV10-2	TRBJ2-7	CASGTSGRYEQYF
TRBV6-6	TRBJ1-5	CASSYSMSEDNPQHF
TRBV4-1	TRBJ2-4	CASSLISPLAKNIQYF
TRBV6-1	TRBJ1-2	CASRGTGNNYGYTF
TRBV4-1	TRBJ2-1	CASSYLEDNEQFF
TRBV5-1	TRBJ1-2	CASSPTPGNSYGYTF
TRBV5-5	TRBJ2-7	CASSWSGGPLYEQYF
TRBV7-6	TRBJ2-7	CASSLVAGQIDEQYF
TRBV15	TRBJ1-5	CATSRAFRGQDQPQHF
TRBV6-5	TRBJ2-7	CASSSSGTGAYEQYF
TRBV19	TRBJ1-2	CASSIVGGGGYTF
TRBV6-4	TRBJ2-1	CASSERASGGDNEQFF
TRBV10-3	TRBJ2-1	CAISESLAGGVYNEQFF
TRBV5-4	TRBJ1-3	CASSLTPQSSGNTIYF
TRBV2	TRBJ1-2	CAGNRDGHYGYTF
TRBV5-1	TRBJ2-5	CASSLDGTRPQETQYF
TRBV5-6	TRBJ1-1	CASTNRGEAFF
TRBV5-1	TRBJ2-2	CASSLQNGELFF
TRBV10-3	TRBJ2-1	CAITGTSGRNEQFF
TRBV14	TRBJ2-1	CASSQGAIASVGTDNEQFF
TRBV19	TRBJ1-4	CASSLISPTNEKLFF
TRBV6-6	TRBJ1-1	CASIGHENTEAFF
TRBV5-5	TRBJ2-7	CASSRGGAGFYEQYF
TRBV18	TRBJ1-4	CASSPSGQGNEKLFF
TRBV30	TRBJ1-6	CAWGLRRTATNSPLHF
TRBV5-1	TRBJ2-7	CASSPQGSPGYEQYF
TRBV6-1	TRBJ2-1	CASSERSGTYNEQFF
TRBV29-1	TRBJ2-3	CSVAGGERGGTDTQYF
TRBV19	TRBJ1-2	CASSTLDRGLSGYTF
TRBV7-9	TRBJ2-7	CASSREYEQYF
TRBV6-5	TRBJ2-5	CASRLAGQETQYF
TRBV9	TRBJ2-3	CASSVQLAGGPGTDTQYF
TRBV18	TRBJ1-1	CASSPSEVRDTEAFF
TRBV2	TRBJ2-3	CASSERADTQYF
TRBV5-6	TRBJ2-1	CASSYKREYLNEQFF
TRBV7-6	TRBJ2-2	CASSQRQGRQRGELFF
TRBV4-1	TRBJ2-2	CASNKEGWTTTGELFF